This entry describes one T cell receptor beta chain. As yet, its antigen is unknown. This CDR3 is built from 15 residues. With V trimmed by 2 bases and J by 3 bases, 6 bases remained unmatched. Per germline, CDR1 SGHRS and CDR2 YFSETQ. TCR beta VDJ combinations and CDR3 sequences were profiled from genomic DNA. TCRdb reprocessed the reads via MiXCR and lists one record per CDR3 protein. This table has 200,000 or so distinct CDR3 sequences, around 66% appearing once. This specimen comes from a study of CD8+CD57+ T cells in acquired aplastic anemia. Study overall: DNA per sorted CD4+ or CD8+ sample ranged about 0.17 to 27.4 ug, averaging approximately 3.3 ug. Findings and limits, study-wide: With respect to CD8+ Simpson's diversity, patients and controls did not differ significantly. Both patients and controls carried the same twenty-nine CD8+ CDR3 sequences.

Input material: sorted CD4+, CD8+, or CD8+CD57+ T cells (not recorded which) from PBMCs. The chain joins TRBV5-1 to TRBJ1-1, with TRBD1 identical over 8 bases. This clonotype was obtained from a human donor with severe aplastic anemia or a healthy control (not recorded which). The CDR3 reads CASSFGQGYDTEAFF. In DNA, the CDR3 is TGCGCCAGCAGCTTCGGACAGGGCTATGACACTGAAGCTTTCTTT.